The 2 T cell receptor beta chains below were found in one sample sequenced in a study of cytomegalovirus exposure and HLA in healthy donors. TCRdb's table, derived via immunoSEQ multiplex PCR, lists solely in-frame clones and lacks some. There are 65,000 to 70,000 clones in the sample; about nine tenths occur only once, and 3% to 3.5% lies in the top ten. The source material was PBMCs. The receptors originated from a man between 18 and 29 years old in good health and CMV-seronegative.

The chain carries TRBV6-5 and TRBJ2-7; weak D call: TRBD1 (6 bases). The germline V gene encodes CDR1 MNHEY and CDR2 SVGAGI. The CDR3 length is 14 residues. Trimming stripped 2 bases from V and 4 bases from J, with 12 bases between. DNA for the CDR3: TGTGCCAGCAGTTACGGGGGCTTTATGTACGAGCAGTACTTC. This encodes CASSYGGFMYEQYF.

The chain combines TRBV9 with TRBJ1-4, with a weak D call TRBD1 (6 bases). Germline V gene sequence: CDR1 SGDLS, CDR2 YYNGEE. This CDR3 contains 15 residues. V was shortened by 0 bases and J by 5 bases, with 11 bases between the two germline ends. The CDR3 sequence: CASSVATGWNEKLFF. DNA for the CDR3: TGTGCCAGCAGCGTAGCGACAGGATGGAATGAAAAACTGTTTTTT.